This T cell receptor beta chain was recorded in a study of blood T cell repertoires in COVID-19. The wider study: Material from acute and convalescent COVID-19 was sourced from the United States, Italy and Spain. In each case, the material was cDNA or gDNA derived from T cells, B-cell-depleted T cells, or PBMCs.

CDR3 size: 18 residues. In the authors' workflow: Nucleated cell number was recorded as an estimate derived from reference gene primer amplification. Generated by immunoSEQ multiplex PCR, the TCRdb table keeps only in-frame clones and is missing some. The V and J calls and clone size come from that table; D and trimming were worked out from the DNA. The sample lists around 92,000 clones, 83% occurring once. This chain uses TRBV21-1 with TRBJ1-4; TRBD1 is the table's D call, not checked against the DNA. TRBV21-1 represents a pseudogene. The sample was peripheral blood. The receptor was derived from a woman older than 75 with acute or convalescent COVID-19. The CDR3 region is CASSKAGDREESNEKLFF. CDR3 nucleotides: TGTGCCAGCAGCAAAGCTGGGGACAGGGAGGAGAGTAATGAAAAACTGTTTTTT.